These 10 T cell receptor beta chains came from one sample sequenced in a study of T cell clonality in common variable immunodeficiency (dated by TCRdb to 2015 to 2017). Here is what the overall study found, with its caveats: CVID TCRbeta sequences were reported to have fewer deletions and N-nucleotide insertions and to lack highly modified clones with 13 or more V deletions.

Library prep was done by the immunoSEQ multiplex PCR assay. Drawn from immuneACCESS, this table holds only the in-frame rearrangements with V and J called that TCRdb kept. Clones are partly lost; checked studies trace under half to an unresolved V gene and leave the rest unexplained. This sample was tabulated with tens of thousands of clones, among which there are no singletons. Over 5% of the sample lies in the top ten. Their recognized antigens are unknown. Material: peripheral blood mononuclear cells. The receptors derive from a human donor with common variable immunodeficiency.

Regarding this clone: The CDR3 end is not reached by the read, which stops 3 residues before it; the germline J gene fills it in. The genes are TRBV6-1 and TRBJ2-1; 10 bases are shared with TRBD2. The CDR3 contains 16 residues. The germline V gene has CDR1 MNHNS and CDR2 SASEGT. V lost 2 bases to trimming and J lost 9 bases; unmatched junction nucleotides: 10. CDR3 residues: CASSERLAGAGGEQFF. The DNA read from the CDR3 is TGTGCCAGCAGTGAAAGACTAGCGGGCGCCGGGGGTGAG.

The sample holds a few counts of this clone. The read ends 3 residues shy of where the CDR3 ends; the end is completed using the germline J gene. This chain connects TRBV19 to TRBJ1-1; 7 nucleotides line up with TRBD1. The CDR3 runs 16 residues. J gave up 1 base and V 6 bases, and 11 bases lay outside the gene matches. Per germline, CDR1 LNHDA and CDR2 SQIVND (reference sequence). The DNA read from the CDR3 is TGTGCCAGTAGCCCCCTCGTGGGACAGAGGAACACTGAA. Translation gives CASSPLVGQRNTE. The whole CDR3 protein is CASSPLVGQRNTEAFF. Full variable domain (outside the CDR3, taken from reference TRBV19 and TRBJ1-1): DGGITQSPKYLFRKEGQNVTLSCEQNLNHDAMYWYRQDPGQGLRLIYYSQIVNDFQKGDIAEGYSVSREKKESFPLTVTSAQKNPTAFYLCASSPLVGQRNTEAFFGQGTRLTVV.

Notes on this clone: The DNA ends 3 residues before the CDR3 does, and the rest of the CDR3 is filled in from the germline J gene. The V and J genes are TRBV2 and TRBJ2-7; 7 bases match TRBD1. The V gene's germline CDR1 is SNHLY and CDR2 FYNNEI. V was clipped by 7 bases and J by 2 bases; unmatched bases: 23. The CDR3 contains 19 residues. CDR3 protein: CASTSPRGTATLATYEQYF. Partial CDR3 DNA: TGTGCCAGCACCTCCCCCAGGGGGACAGCGACCCTCGCTACCTACGAG. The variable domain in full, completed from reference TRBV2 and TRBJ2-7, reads EPEVTQTPSHQVTQMGQEVILRCVPISNHLYFYWYRQILGQKVEFLVSFYNNEISEKSEIFDDQFSVERPDGSNFTLKIRSTKLEDSAMYFCASTSPRGTATLATYEQYFGPGTRLTVT.

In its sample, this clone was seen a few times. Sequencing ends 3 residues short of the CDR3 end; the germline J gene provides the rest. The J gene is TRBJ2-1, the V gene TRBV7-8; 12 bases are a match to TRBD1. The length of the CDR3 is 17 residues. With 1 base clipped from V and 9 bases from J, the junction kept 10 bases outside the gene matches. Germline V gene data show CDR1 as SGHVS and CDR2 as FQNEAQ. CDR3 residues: CASSLVGTGGATGEQFF. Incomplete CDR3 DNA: TGTGCCAGCAGCTTAGTCGGGACAGGGGGCGCAACGGGTGAG.

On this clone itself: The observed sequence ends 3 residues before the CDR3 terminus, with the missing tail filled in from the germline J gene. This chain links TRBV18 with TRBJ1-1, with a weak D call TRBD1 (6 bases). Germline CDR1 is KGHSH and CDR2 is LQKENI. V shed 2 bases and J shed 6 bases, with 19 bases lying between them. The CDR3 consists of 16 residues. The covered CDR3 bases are TGTGCCAGCTCACCAGAATCGGGGGGGCTTAAGCCTGAA. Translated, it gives CASSPESGGLKPE. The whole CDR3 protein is CASSPESGGLKPEAFF.

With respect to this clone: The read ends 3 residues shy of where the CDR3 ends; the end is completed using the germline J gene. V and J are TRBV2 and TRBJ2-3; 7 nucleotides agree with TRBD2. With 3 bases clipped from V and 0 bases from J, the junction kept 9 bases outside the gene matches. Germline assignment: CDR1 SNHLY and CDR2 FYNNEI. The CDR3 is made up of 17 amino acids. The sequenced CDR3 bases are TGTGCCAGCAGTGAGAGGATCAGCGGGAAAAGCACAGATACG. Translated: CASSERISGKSTDT. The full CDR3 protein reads CASSERISGKSTDTQYF.

CDR3 bases read: TGTGCCTGGGTTTATAGGACAGGGGGCCCGAGCTCTGGAAACACC. Translation: CAWVYRTGGPSSGNT. The CDR3 as a whole reads CAWVYRTGGPSSGNTIYF. The chain uses TRBV30 and TRBJ1-3; 11 bases are shared with TRBD1. Sequencing ends 3 residues short of the CDR3 end; the germline J gene provides the rest. Germline V gene data show CDR1 as GTSNPN and CDR2 as SVGIG (reference sequence). The V and J ends lost 5 bases and 0 bases, in that order; junction bases with no gene match: 12. The CDR3 sequence is 18 residues long. Full variable domain (remainder filled in from reference TRBV30 and TRBJ1-3): SQTIHQWPATLVQPVGSPLSLECTVEGTSNPNLYWYRQAAGRGLQLLFYSVGIGQISSEVPQNLSASRPQDRQFILSSKKLLLSDSGFYLCAWVYRTGGPSSGNTIYFGEGSWLTVV.

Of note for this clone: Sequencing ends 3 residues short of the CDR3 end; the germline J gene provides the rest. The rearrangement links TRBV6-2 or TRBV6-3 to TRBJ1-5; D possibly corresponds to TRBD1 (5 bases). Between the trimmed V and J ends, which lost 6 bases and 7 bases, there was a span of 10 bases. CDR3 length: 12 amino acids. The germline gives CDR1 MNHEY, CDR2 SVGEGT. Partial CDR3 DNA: TGTGCCAGCAGGGGGGGAGGCCAGCCC. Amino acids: CASRGGGQP. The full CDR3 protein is CASRGGGQPQHF.

The CDR3 spells CAWSSATGVNTEAFF. CDR3 DNA, as far as it was read: TGTGCCTGGAGTTCCGCGACAGGGGTGAACACTGAA. This sequence joins TRBV30 and TRBJ1-1, with 8 positions matching TRBD1. The DNA ends 3 residues before the CDR3 does, and the rest of the CDR3 is filled in from the germline J gene. Germline V gene sequence: CDR1 GTSNPN, CDR2 SVGIG (reference sequence). V gave up 2 bases and J gave up 0 bases; unmatched junction bases: 5. The CDR3 loop spans 15 amino acids.

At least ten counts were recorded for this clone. Here the CDR3 reads CASSAHPGQGAYEQYF. Incomplete CDR3 DNA: TGTGCCAGTAGTGCTCATCCGGGACAGGGGGCCTACGAG. The J gene is TRBJ2-7, the V gene TRBV19; 11 bases match TRBD1. The sequenced fragment ends 3 residues before the CDR3 boundary, so the rest is inferred from the germline J gene. J gave up 2 bases and V 5 bases, and 8 bases lay outside the gene matches. This CDR3 region has 16 residues. CDR1 is LNHDA and CDR2 is SQIVND in the germline V gene (reference sequence).